Following are 23 T cell receptor beta chains from one sample sequenced in a study (dated by TCRdb to about 2015). Libraries were made using 5' RACE. TCRdb lists the instrument as Illumina MiSeq. TCRdb reran the public reads through fastp at Q25 and MiXCR, keeping productive beta chains. Identical CDR3 protein sequences are pooled into one entry, listed with their most common genes and DNA. The sample records tens of thousands of distinct CDR3 sequences, roughly 24% of which are singletons. The biggest ten clones account for around 4.7% of the sample. The sequencing input was memory CD4+ T cells sorted from blood. In light of the paper, this sample's cell subset or site label describes: memory CD4+ T cells, CD4+CD45RO+CD25-. The receptors were gathered from a female donor with breast cancer.

This clonotype was seen a few times. This chain's CDR3 is CASSFATRSQPQHF. CDR3 DNA: TGTGCCAGCAGTTTTGCGACAAGAAGTCAGCCCCAGCATTTT. This chain joins TRBV6-2 or TRBV6-3 and TRBJ1-5; D is unresolved. Between the trimmed V and J ends, which lost 4 bases and 6 bases, there was a span of 13 bases. This CDR3 is 14 amino acids long. CDR1 and CDR2 (germline): MNHEY, SVGEGT.

The chain joins TRBV28 to TRBJ2-5; 8 bases are a match to TRBD2. CDR1 is MDHEN, CDR2 SYDVKM, per germline. The CDR3 consists of 13 residues. J gave up 5 bases and V 3 bases, and 2 bases lay outside the gene matches. CDR3 sequence reads: CASSFGGGETQYF. The CDR3 DNA reads TGTGCCAGCAGTTTTGGCGGGGGGGAGACCCAGTACTTC.

The chain combines TRBV7-2 with TRBJ2-3; D is uncertain. Germline CDR1 reads SGHTA; CDR2 reads FQGNSA. Trimming removed 2 bases from V and 2 bases from J, with 11 bases in between. This CDR3 comprises 15 residues. In DNA, the CDR3 is TGTGCCAGCAGCTTAAGCGTGGGGTTCACAGATACGCAGTATTTT. Translation: CASSLSVGFTDTQYF.

About this clonotype: Possible read error: a much larger clone is one base away. This CDR3 is missing its conserved last phenylalanine or tryptophan, likely due to a read error. The V gene is TRBV20-1, the J gene TRBJ2-1; D perhaps matches TRBD1 (6 bases). This CDR3 has 13 amino acids. Germline CDR1 and CDR2: DFQATT and SNEGSKA (reference sequence). Trimming left V 4 bases short and J 4 bases short, with 11 bases between. This CDR3 is CSAKRTAYNEQFS. CDR3 nucleotide sequence: TGCAGTGCTAAGAGGACAGCTTACAATGAGCAGTTCTCC.

This clonotype was seen only a few times. This chain uses TRBV6-1 with TRBJ2-5; tentatively, D is TRBD1 (6 bases). Germline CDR1 reads MNHNS; CDR2 reads SASEGT. V was pared by 1 base and J by 5 bases, with 17 bases between. The CDR3 is made up of 16 amino acids. CDR3 residues: CASSEVRDTYFETQYF. The CDR3 bases are TGTGCCAGCAGTGAAGTTAGGGACACCTACTTTGAGACCCAGTACTTC.

This clonotype was seen a few times. The chain has TRBV19 and TRBJ2-1, with D unclear. V was pared by 4 bases and J by 2 bases, with 3 bases between. This CDR3 region has 12 residues. The germline gives CDR1 LNHDA, CDR2 SQIVND (reference sequence). This chain's CDR3 is CASSSPYNEQFF. As DNA, the CDR3 is TGTGCCAGTAGTAGTCCCTACAATGAGCAGTTCTTC.

In its sample, this clonotype was seen many times. The gene calls are TRBV6-6 and TRBJ1-1; D not certain. Germline values: CDR1 MNHNY, CDR2 SVGAGI (reference sequence). The CDR3 is made up of 14 amino acids. Trimming took off 2 bases at V and 4 bases at J, with 11 bases between the two ends. The CDR3 here is CASSYETSGTEAFF. CDR3 nucleotide sequence: TGTGCCAGCAGTTACGAGACATCGGGCACTGAAGCTTTCTTT.

The rearrangement joins TRBV6-5 to TRBJ2-1; the D gene is possibly TRBD1 (5 bases). The germline CDR1 and CDR2 sequences are MNHEY and SVGAGI. The V and J ends lost 7 bases and 3 bases respectively, with 13 bases between them. The CDR3 loop spans 14 amino acids. CDR3 sequence reads: CASIARANYNEQFF. The CDR3 DNA follows: TGTGCCAGCATAGCCAGGGCGAACTACAATGAGCAGTTCTTC.

Regarding this clonotype: The CDR3 ends on some other residue instead of the conserved phenylalanine or tryptophan, so this is likely a read error. V gene TRBV4-1 combines with J gene TRBJ2-3, with 10 bases lining up with TRBD2. There are 17 residues in the CDR3. The germline V gene has CDR1 MGHRA and CDR2 YSYEKL. V shed 0 bases and J 2 bases; nucleotides not matched to a gene: 5. The CDR3 region is CASSQEEAGGITDTQYL. CDR3 nucleotides: TGCGCCAGCAGCCAAGAAGAAGCGGGGGGGATCACAGATACGCAGTATCTT.

The chain recombines TRBV4-2 with TRBJ2-3; weak D call: TRBD2 (7 bases). V was pared by 0 bases and J by 8 bases, with 27 bases between. The CDR3 is 19 amino acids. In germline, CDR1 is LGHNA, CDR2 YNFKEQ. DNA of the CDR3: TGTGCCAGCAGCCAAGATAATGGGATAACGGGGGGCCCCGGAGGTACGCAGTATTTT. Translating gives CASSQDNGITGGPGGTQYF.

V usage is TRBV20-1 and J usage is TRBJ2-7; TRBD1 matches 9 bases. The CDR3 length is 14 residues. With V trimmed by 3 bases and J by 4 bases, 7 bases remained unmatched. Germline CDR1 DFQATT, CDR2 SNEGSKA (reference sequence). The CDR3 spells CSASSGQGTYEQYF. The CDR3 nucleotides are TGCAGTGCTAGTAGCGGACAGGGGACTTACGAGCAGTACTTC.

A few counts support this clonotype. The chain is built from TRBV5-1 and TRBJ2-5; D might be TRBD1 or TRBD2, each matching 5 bases. The CDR3 has 15 amino acids. Germline loops: CDR1 SGHRS, CDR2 YFSETQ. V shed 1 base and J shed 5 bases, with 15 bases lying between them. The CDR3 DNA is TGCGCCAGCAGCTTGACGTCAGGGTGGGGGGAGACCCAGTACTTC. Translating it yields CASSLTSGWGETQYF.

V and J are TRBV5-6 and TRBJ2-7; D is uncertain. The CDR3 runs to 12 residues. Deletions cut 4 bases from V and 6 bases from J, with 11 bases between. Germline V lookup: CDR1 SGHDT, CDR2 YYEEEE. Here the CDR3 reads CASSTLSGEQYF. The CDR3 DNA is TGTGCCAGCAGCACGCTATCGGGCGAGCAGTACTTC.

In regard to this clonotype: A much larger clonotype is one base distant, so this may be a read error. The V and J genes are TRBV4-2 and TRBJ1-1; a possible D gene is TRBD1 (6 bases). Germline CDR1 LGHNA, CDR2 YNFKEQ. The length of the CDR3 is 15 residues. In DNA, the CDR3 is TGTGGCAGCAGCCAAGATCTTTGGGGGGCCACTGAAGCTTTCTTT. Residues: CGSSQDLWGATEAFF.

This chain connects TRBV3-1 to TRBJ2-2, with D uncertain. V gave up 1 base and J gave up 1 base, with 7 bases separating them. The CDR3 consists of 15 residues. CDR1 and CDR2 (germline): LGHDT, YNNKEL (reference sequence). The DNA of the CDR3 is TGTGCCAGCAGCCAAGTGATTGGGAACACCGGGGAGCTGTTTTTT. Its translation is CASSQVIGNTGELFF.

In this sample, this clonotype turned up many times. This chain joins TRBV5-1 and TRBJ2-5; TRBD1 matches at 8 bases. Germline V lookup: CDR1 SGHRS, CDR2 YFSETQ. V lost 4 bases to trimming and J lost 4 bases; unmatched junction nucleotides: 9. This CDR3 spans 15 amino acids. This CDR3 is CASSEGQAAGETQYF. CDR3 in DNA: TGCGCCAGCAGCGAGGGACAGGCGGCAGGAGAGACCCAGTACTTC.

This clonotype turned up a few times. J is TRBJ2-7 and V is TRBV29-1, with a tentative D call TRBD2 (5 bases). With 4 bases removed from V and 1 base from J, the gap between germline ends came to 17 bases. Germline lookup yields CDR1 SQVTM and CDR2 ANQGSEA. CDR3 size: 15 residues. The CDR3, as DNA: TGCAGCGTTGGTGGTGCCGGGGAAGTGTCCTACGAGCAGTACTTC. Amino acids: CSVGGAGEVSYEQYF.

The V call is TRBV7-8, the J call TRBJ2-5; TRBD2 agrees at 7 bases. V trimming: 4 bases; J trimming: 5 bases; junction bases outside the gene matches: 7. CDR1 and CDR2 (germline): SGHVS, FQNEAQ. The CDR3 totals 14 residues. The CDR3 DNA follows: TGTGCCAGCAGCTCGAGGACTAGGACGGAGACCCAGTACTTC. Translated, it gives CASSSRTRTETQYF. The variable domain in full, with the rest retrieved from reference TRBV7-8 and TRBJ2-5, is GAGVSQSPRYKVAKRGQDVALRCDPISGHVSLFWYQQALGQGPEFLTYFQNEAQLDKSGLPSDRFFAERPEGSVSTLKIQRTQQEDSAVYLCASSSRTRTETQYFGPGTRLLVL.

This rearrangement joins TRBV6-5 to TRBJ2-5; possible D gene TRBD2, 6 bases. Germline CDR1 reads MNHEY; CDR2 reads SVGAGI. The CDR3 covers 15 residues. Trimming stripped 6 bases from V and 4 bases from J, with 18 bases between. The CDR3 loop is CASRLRWLGGETQYF. The CDR3 nucleotides are TGTGCCAGCAGGCTACGTTGGTTGGGGGGAGAGACCCAGTACTTC.

This sequence joins TRBV7-3 and TRBJ2-5; tentatively, D is TRBD1 (6 bases). Looked up from germline, CDR1 is SGHTA and CDR2 is FQGTGA. V dropped 1 base and J dropped 5 bases, with 14 bases sitting between them. The CDR3 has 15 residues. CDR3 residues: CASSLMGTRMETQYF. In DNA form, the CDR3 reads TGTGCCAGCAGCTTAATGGGGACACGGATGGAGACCCAGTACTTC.

The rearrangement links TRBV7-8 to TRBJ2-7; TRBD1 is a possible D gene (6 bases). CDR1 and CDR2 from the germline V gene are SGHVS and FQNEAQ. V was pared by 4 bases and J by 5 bases, with 12 bases between. The CDR3 loop spans 13 amino acids. Here the CDR3 reads CASSSRTVDEQYF. DNA of the CDR3: TGTGCCAGCAGCTCCCGGACAGTAGACGAGCAGTACTTC.

A few counts support this clonotype. This chain uses TRBV20-1 with TRBJ2-1; the match to TRBD2 covers 9 bases. Per germline, CDR1 DFQATT and CDR2 SNEGSKA (reference sequence). The CDR3 extends over 16 amino acids. Losses at the gene ends were 6 bases for V and 5 bases for J; bases not matched to a gene: 14. CDR3 DNA: TGCAGTGCCAGGCGGGAGGCGGGAGGGCCCCACAATGAGCAGTTCTTC. It specifies CSARREAGGPHNEQFF.

This clonotype was recorded a few times. V is TRBV27 and J is TRBJ2-7; D is ambiguous. This CDR3 is built from 12 residues. Trimming removed 9 bases at V and 5 bases at J, with 14 bases between. Germline lookup yields CDR1 MNHEY and CDR2 SMNVEV (reference sequence). CDR3: CASFSARHEQYF. CDR3 DNA sequence: TGTGCCAGTTTTTCCGCACGCCACGAGCAGTACTTC.